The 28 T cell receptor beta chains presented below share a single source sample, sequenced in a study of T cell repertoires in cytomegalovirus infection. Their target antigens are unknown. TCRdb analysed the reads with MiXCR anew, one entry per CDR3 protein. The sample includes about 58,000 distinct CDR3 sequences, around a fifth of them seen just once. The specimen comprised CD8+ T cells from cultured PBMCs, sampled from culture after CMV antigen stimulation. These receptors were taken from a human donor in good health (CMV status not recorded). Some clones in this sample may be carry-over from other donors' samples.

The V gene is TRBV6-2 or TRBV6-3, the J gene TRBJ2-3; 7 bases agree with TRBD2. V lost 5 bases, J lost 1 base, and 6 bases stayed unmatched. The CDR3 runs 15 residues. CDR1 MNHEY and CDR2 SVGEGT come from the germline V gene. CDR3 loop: CASSGEGVGTDTQYF. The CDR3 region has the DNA TGTGCCAGCAGTGGGGAGGGCGTTGGCACAGATACGCAGTATTTT.

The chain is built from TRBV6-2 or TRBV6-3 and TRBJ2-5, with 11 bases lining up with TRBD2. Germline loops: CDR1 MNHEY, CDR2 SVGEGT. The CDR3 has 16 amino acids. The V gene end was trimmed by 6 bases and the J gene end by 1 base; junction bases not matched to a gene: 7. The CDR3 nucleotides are TGTGCCAGCAGACCCCTAGCGGGGGGTGTCCAAGAGACCCAGTACTTC. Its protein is CASRPLAGGVQETQYF.

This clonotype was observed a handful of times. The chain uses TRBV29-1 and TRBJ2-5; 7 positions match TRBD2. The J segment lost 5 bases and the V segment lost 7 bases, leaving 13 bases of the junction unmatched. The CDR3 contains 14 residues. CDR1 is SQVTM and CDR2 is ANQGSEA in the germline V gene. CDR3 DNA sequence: TGCAGCGGCGCGGGTTCGGGAGGCCGGGAGACCCAGTACTTC. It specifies CSGAGSGGRETQYF.

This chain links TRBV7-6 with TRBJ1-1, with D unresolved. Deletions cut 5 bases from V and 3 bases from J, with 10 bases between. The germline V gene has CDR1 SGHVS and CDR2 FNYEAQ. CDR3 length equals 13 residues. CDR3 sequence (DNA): TGTGCCAGCAGCCCCCGGCCGCACACTGAAGCTTTCTTT. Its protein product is CASSPRPHTEAFF.

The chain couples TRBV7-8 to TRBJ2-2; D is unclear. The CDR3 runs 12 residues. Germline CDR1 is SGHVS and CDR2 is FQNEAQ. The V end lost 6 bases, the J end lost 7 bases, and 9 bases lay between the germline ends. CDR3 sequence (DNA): TGTGCCAGCAGTCGTACTGACGGGGAGCTGTTTTTT. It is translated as CASSRTDGELFF.

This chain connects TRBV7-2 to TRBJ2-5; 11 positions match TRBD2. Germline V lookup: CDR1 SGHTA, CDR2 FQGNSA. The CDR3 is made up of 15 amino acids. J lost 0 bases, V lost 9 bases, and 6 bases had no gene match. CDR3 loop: CASCRLAGYQETQYF. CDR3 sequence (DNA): TGTGCCAGTTGTCGACTAGCGGGGTACCAAGAGACCCAGTACTTC.

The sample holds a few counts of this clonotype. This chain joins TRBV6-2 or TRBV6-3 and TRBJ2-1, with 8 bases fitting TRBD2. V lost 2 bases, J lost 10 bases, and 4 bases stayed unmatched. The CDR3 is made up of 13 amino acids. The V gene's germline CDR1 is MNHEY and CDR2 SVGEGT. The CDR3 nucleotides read TGTGCCAGCAGTTACAACGGGGGGGCCGAGCAGTTCTTC. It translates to CASSYNGGAEQFF.

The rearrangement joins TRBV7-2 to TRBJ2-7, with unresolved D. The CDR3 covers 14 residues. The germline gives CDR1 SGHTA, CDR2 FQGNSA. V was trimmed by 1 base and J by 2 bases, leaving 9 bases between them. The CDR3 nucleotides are TGTGCCAGCAGCTTAGGGCCAATGACCTACGAGCAGTACTTC. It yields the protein CASSLGPMTYEQYF.

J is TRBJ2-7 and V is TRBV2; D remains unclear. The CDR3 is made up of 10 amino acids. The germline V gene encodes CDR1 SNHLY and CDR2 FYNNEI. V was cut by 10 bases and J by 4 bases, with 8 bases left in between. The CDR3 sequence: CATQRYEQYF. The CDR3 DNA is TGTGCCACCCAGAGGTACGAGCAGTACTTC.

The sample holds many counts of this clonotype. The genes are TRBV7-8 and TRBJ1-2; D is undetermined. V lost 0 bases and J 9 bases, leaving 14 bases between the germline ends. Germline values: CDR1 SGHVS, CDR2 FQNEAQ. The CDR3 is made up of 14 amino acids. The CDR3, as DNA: TGTGCCAGCAGCTTAGCATTGAGTCCTTTGCGCTACACCTTC. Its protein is CASSLALSPLRYTF. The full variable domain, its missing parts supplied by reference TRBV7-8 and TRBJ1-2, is GAGVSQSPRYKVAKRGQDVALRCDPISGHVSLFWYQQALGQGPEFLTYFQNEAQLDKSGLPSDRFFAERPEGSVSTLKIQRTQQEDSAVYLCASSLALSPLRYTFGSGTRLTVV.

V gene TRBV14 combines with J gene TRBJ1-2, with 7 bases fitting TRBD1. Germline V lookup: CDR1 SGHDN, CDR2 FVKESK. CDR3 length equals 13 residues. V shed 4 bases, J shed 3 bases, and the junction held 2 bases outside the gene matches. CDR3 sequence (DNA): TGTGCCAGCAGCCCGGGACAGCACTATGGCTACACCTTC. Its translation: CASSPGQHYGYTF.

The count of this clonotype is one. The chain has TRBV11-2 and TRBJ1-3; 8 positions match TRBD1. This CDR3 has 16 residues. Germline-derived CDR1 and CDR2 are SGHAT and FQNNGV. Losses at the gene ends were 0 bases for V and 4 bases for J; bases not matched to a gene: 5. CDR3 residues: CASSLEAGGAGNTIYF. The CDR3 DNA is TGTGCCAGCAGCTTAGAGGCAGGGGGCGCCGGAAACACCATATATTTT.

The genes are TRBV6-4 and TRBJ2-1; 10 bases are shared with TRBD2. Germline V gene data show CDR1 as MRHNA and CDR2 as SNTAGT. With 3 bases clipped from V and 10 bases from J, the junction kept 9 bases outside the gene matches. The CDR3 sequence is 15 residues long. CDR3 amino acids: CASSERLAGASEQFF. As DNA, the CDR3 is TGTGCCAGCAGTGAACGGCTAGCGGGGGCGTCGGAGCAGTTCTTC.

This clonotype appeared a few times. The CDR3 bases are TGTGCCAGCAGTCCGGACAGGGGCCAGCAACCCCAGCATTTT. Encoded protein: CASSPDRGQQPQHF. The chain recombines TRBV6-2 or TRBV6-3 with TRBJ1-5, with TRBD1 identical over 9 bases. The CDR3 loop spans 14 amino acids. In germline, CDR1 is MNHEY, CDR2 SVGEGT. V lost 5 bases, J lost 10 bases, and 9 bases stayed unmatched.

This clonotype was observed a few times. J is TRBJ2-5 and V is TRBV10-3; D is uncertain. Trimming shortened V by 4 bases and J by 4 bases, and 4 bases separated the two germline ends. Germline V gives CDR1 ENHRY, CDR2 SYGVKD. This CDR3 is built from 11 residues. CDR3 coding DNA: TGTGCCATCAGTGTGGGAGAGACCCAGTACTTC. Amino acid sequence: CAISVGETQYF.

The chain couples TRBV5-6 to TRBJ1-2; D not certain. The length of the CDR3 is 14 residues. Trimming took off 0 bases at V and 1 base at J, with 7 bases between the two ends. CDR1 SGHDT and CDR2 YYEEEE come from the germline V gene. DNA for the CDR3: TGTGCCAGCAGCTTGGCCGGGCATAACTATGGCTACACCTTC. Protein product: CASSLAGHNYGYTF.

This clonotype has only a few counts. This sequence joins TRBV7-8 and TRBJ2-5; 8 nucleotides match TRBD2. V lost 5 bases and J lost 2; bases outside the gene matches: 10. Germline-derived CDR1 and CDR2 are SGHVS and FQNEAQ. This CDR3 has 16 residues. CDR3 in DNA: TGTGCCAGCAGCCCCGCCGGGGGGGCAGTACAAGAGACCCAGTACTTC. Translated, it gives CASSPAGGAVQETQYF.

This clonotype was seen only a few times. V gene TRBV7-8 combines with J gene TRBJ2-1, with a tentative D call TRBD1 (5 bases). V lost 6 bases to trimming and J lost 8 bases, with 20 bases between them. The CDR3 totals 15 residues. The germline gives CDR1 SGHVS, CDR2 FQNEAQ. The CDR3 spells CASRLGALPGHEQFF. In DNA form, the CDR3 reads TGTGCCAGCAGACTTGGGGCCCTCCCGGGCCATGAGCAGTTCTTC.

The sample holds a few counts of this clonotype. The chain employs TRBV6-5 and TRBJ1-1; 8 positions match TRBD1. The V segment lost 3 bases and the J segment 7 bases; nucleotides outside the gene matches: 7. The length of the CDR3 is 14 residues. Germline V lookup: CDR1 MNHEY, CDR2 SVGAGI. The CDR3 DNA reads TGTGCCAGCAGTTATGGACAGGGAGGGAATGAAGCTTTCTTT. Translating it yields CASSYGQGGNEAFF.

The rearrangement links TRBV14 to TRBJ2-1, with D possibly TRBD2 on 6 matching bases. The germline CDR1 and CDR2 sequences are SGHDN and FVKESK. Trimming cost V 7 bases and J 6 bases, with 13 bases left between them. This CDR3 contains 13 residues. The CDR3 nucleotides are TGTGCCAGCATGTGGCGGGGAAGCAATGAGCAGTTCTTC. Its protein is CASMWRGSNEQFF. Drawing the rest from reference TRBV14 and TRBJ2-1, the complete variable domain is EAGVTQFPSHSVIEKGQTVTLRCDPISGHDNLYWYRRVMGKEIKFLLHFVKESKQDESGMPNNRFLAERTGGTYSTLKVQPAELEDSGVYFCASMWRGSNEQFFGPGTRLTVL.

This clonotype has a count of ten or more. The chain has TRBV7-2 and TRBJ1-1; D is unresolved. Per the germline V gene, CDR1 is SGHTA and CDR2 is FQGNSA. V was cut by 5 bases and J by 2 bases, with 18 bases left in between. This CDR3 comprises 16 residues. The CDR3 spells CASSTLTSRENTEAFF. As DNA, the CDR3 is TGTGCCAGCAGCACGCTTACCTCAAGGGAAAACACTGAAGCTTTCTTT.

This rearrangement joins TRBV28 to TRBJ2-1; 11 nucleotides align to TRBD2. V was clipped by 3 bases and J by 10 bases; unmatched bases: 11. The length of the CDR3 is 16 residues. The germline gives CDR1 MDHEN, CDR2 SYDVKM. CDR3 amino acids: CASSFSVAGGVNEQFF. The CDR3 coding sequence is TGTGCCAGCAGTTTCTCGGTAGCGGGAGGGGTGAACGAGCAGTTCTTC.

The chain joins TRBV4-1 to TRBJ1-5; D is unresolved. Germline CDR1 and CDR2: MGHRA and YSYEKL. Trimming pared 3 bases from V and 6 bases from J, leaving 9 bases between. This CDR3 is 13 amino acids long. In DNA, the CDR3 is TGCGCCAGCAGCCATGGACTTCTTCAGCCCCAGCATTTT. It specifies CASSHGLLQPQHF.

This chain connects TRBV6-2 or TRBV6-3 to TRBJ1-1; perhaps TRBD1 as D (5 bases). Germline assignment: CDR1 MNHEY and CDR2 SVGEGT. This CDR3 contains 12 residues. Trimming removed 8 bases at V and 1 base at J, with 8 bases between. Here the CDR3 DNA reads TGTGCCAGCCGGAGGGGGAACACTGAAGCTTTCTTT. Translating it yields CASRRGNTEAFF.

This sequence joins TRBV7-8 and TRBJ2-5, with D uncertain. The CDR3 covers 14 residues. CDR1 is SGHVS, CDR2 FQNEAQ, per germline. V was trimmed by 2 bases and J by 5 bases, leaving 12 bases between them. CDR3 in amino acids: CASSLTRSRETQYF. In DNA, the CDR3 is TGTGCCAGCAGCTTAACAAGGAGCCGGGAGACCCAGTACTTC.

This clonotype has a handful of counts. In DNA form, the CDR3 reads TGTGCCAGCAGCCCCCCTAGCACAGATACGCAGTATTTT. This translates into CASSPPSTDTQYF. This chain uses TRBV7-9 with TRBJ2-3; D uncertain. Trimming removed 5 bases at V and 0 bases at J, with 6 bases between. Germline V gene data show CDR1 as SEHNR and CDR2 as FQNEAQ (reference sequence). CDR3 length equals 13 residues.

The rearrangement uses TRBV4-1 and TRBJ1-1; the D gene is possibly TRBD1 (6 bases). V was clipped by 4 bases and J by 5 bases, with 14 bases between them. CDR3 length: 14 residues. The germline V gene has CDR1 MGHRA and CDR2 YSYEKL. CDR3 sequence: CASSLLRGETEAFF. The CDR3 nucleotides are TGCGCCAGCAGCCTACTCAGGGGCGAGACTGAAGCTTTCTTT.

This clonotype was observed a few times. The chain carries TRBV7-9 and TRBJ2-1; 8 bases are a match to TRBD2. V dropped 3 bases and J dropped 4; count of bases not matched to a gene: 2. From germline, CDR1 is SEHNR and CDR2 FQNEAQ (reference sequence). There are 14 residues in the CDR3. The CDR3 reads CASSLPGGYNEQFF. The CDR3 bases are TGTGCCAGCAGCTTGCCGGGAGGGTACAATGAGCAGTTCTTC.